Below are 10 T cell receptor beta chains sequenced from a single sample in a study of T cell responses to AZD1222 COVID-19 vaccine. The method was immunoSEQ multiplex PCR; TCRdb's version includes in-frame clones alone and lacks a portion of them. The repertoire holds about 55,000 clones, with more than 70% as singletons. This specimen was peripheral blood, taken on day 0 of AZD1222 vaccination. These receptors came from an adult in good health.

The V gene is TRBV15, the J gene TRBJ2-7; 7 bases are shared with TRBD2. The CDR3 is made up of 16 amino acids. The J segment lost 4 bases and the V segment lost 0 bases, leaving 9 bases of the junction unmatched. The germline V gene encodes CDR1 LNHNV and CDR2 YYDKDF (reference sequence). The CDR3 DNA is TGTGCCACCAGCAGAGACCGAGCGGGGATCCCTTACGAGCAGTACTTC. Translation gives CATSRDRAGIPYEQYF.

The chain uses TRBV9 and TRBJ1-2, with D hard to call. The CDR3 sequence is 18 residues long. Trimming removed 4 bases at V and 4 bases at J, with 26 bases between. Germline V CDR1 and CDR2: SGDLS, YYNGEE. The CDR3 coding sequence is TGTGCCAGCAGCCCCCGAGCCGACGGATGGAGACTTGGCTATGGCTACACCTTC. It codes for CASSPRADGWRLGYGYTF.

The rearrangement joins TRBV25-1 to TRBJ1-2; tentative D call: TRBD1 (5 bases). The CDR3 contains 13 residues. CDR1 and CDR2 (germline): MGHDK, SYGVNS. Trimming left V 8 bases short and J 5 bases short, with 15 bases between. The CDR3 bases are TGTGCCAGCCGTGGCTGGGGCTTGTATGGCTACACCTTC. Amino acids: CASRGWGLYGYTF.

This clone was seen a few times. The chain has TRBV2 and TRBJ2-2; 14 positions agree with TRBD2. The germline V gene encodes CDR1 SNHLY and CDR2 FYNNEI. This CDR3 is 18 amino acids long. Trimming took 4 bases from V and 5 from J; bases not matched to a gene: 9. The CDR3 nucleotides are TGTGCCAGCAGTGGACTAGCGGGAGGGCCGAGCGGGACCGGGGAGCTGTTTTTT. It translates to CASSGLAGGPSGTGELFF.

The J gene is TRBJ2-7, the V gene TRBV27; D is unresolved. The germline gives CDR1 MNHEY, CDR2 SMNVEV (reference sequence). V shed 6 bases and J shed 3 bases, with 18 bases lying between them. This CDR3 is built from 15 residues. In DNA form, the CDR3 reads TGTGCCAGCAGAACCGGGCGCGGCCAACGCTACGAGCAGTACTTC. Translating it yields CASRTGRGQRYEQYF.

The chain joins TRBV19 to TRBJ2-7, with 9 positions matching TRBD2. This CDR3 comprises 16 residues. Germline lookup yields CDR1 LNHDA and CDR2 SQIVND (reference sequence). V shed 2 bases, J shed 4 bases, and the junction held 9 bases outside the gene matches. DNA of the CDR3: TGTGCCAGTAGTATAAGCCCAGCGGGAGGATTTTACGAGCAGTACTTC. It translates to CASSISPAGGFYEQYF.

V gene TRBV7-2 combines with J gene TRBJ2-7; D assignment may be TRBD1 or TRBD2 (6 bases each). Germline V CDR1 and CDR2: SGHTA, FQGNSA. The V and J ends lost 2 bases and 2 bases respectively, with 16 bases between them. The CDR3 extends over 16 amino acids. The DNA of the CDR3 is TGTGCCAGCAGCTTATGGGGGGCTCTCGCGCCCTACGAGCAGTACTTC. Its protein product is CASSLWGALAPYEQYF. The whole variable domain, filled in from reference TRBV7-2 and TRBJ2-7, reads GAGVSQSPSNKVTEKGKDVELRCDPISGHTALYWYRQSLGQGLEFLIYFQGNSAPDKSGLPSDRFSAERTGGSVSTLTIQRTQQEDSAVYLCASSLWGALAPYEQYFGPGTRLTVT.

The V gene is TRBV30, the J gene TRBJ1-4; no clear D gene. The CDR3 is 14 residues long. Germline V gene data show CDR1 as GTSNPN and CDR2 as SVGIG (reference sequence). V lost 8 bases and J lost 0, with 13 bases in between. As DNA, the CDR3 is TGTGCCCTGGGAGATGGGACAACTAATGAAAAACTGTTTTTT. Translated: CALGDGTTNEKLFF.

The J gene is TRBJ1-2, the V gene TRBV5-8; D is perhaps TRBD1 (5 bases). V was cut by 2 bases and J by 6 bases, with 11 bases left in between. Germline V gives CDR1 SGHTS, CDR2 YDEGEE. CDR3 length: 13 amino acids. CDR3 amino acids: CASSLTGVNGYTF. The DNA for the CDR3 is TGTGCCAGCAGCTTAACGGGGGTGAATGGCTACACCTTC.

This chain joins TRBV4-1 and TRBJ2-2; perhaps TRBD2 as D (6 bases). V lost 4 bases and J 2 bases, leaving 17 bases between the germline ends. The CDR3 contains 17 residues. CDR1 and CDR2 from the germline V gene are MGHRA and YSYEKL. The chain's CDR3 is CASSPVPGLQNTGELFF. The CDR3 nucleotides read TGCGCCAGCAGCCCAGTGCCGGGACTCCAAAACACCGGGGAGCTGTTTTTT.